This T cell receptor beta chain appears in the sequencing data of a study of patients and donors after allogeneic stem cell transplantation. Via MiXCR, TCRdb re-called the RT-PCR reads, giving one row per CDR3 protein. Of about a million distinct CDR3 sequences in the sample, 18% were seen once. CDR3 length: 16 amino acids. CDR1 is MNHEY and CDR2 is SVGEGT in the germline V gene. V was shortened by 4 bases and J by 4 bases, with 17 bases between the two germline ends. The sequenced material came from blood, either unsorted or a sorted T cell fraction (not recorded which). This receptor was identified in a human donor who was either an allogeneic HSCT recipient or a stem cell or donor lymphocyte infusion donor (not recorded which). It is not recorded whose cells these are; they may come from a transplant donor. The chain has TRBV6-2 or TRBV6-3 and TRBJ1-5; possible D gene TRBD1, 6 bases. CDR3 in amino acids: CASSFGQPINNQPQHF. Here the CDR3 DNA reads TGTGCCAGCAGTTTCGGACAGCCAATTAATAATCAGCCCCAGCATTTT.